The rows below give T cell receptor beta chains drawn from one sample of a study of regulatory T cells in long-lasting Graves disease. TCRdb ran MiXCR on the multiplex PCR reads and lists one entry per CDR3 protein. The sample holds about 470,000 distinct CDR3 sequences, around 20% seen once. This specimen was peripheral blood mononuclear cells (PBMCs), taken when the disease was refractory, from a patient treated with antithyroid drugs. These receptors originate from a female donor with Graves disease. CDR3s include the opening cysteine and the closing phenylalanine or tryptophan. D genes are given only for firm matches. Clone size appears in some rows only: once, few, many, or a class for an expanded clone.

clone size | J gene | V gene | D gene | CDR3 DNA | CDR3 protein
. | TRBJ2-7 | TRBV20-1 | TRBD2 | TGCAGTGCTGCAAGCGGGGGATTATACGAGCAGTACTTC | CSAASGGLYEQYF
many | TRBJ2-7 | TRBV27 | . | TGTGCCAGCAGTTTATTCTCGGGACCCCGTGGGGAGCAGTACTTC | CASSLFSGPRGEQYF
. | TRBJ1-6 | TRBV3-1 | . | TGTGCCAGCATCCCACCACCCCAAACCCCTCCCTATAATTCACCCCTCCACTTT | CASIPPPQTPPYNSPLHF
. | TRBJ2-5 | TRBV29-1 | . | TGCAGCGTTGGGTCATCGTGGGAGCAGTACTTC | CSVGSSWEQYF
many | TRBJ1-1 | TRBV18 | . | TGTGCCAGCTCACCCTCCCAGGGTAACACTGAAGCTTTCTTT | CASSPSQGNTEAFF
. | TRBJ1-4 | TRBV28 | TRBD1 | TGTGCCAGCAACTCACCGAGAGGACAGGGTAATGAAAAACTGTTTTTT | CASNSPRGQGNEKLFF
. | TRBJ2-5 | TRBV20-1 | TRBD1 | TGCAGTGCTGTACGGGACAGGGGGCTTCAGGAGACCCAGTACTTC | CSAVRDRGLQETQYF
few | TRBJ2-7 | TRBV2 | . | TGTGCCAGCAGTAGGACCGCCAGCTCCTACGAGCAGTACTTC | CASSRTASSYEQYF
few | TRBJ1-1 | TRBV18 | . | TGTGCCAGCTCAGCAAATGTGAACACTGAAGCTTTCTTT | CASSANVNTEAFF
. | TRBJ1-6 | TRBV28 | TRBD1 | TGTGCCAGCCGAGGGATGACAGGGCGATTATCACCCCTCCACTTT | CASRGMTGRLSPLHF
few | TRBJ2-7 | TRBV29-1 | . | TGCAGCGTTGACAGGGGTCCCCACGAGCAGTACTTC | CSVDRGPHEQYF
many | TRBJ2-7 | TRBV2 | . | TGTGCCAGCAGTGATCGGCGGGAAACCTACGAGCAGTACTTC | CASSDRRETYEQYF
few | TRBJ1-5 | TRBV6-1 | TRBD1 | TGTGCCAGCAGTCCACCGGGACAGGCGAATCAGCCCCAGCATTTT | CASSPPGQANQPQHF
many | TRBJ2-7 | TRBV18 | . | TGTGCCAGCTCTCACATCTCGGGCTCCCTGGAGCAGTACTTC | CASSHISGSLEQYF
few | TRBJ2-1 | TRBV11-2 | TRBD1 | TGTGCCAGCAGCCCACCGGGACAGGGGATGAATGAGCAGTTCTTC | CASSPPGQGMNEQFF
many | TRBJ2-5 | TRBV24-1 | . | TGTGCCACCAGTGCCTTGGACAGGGAGGGAGAGACCCAGTACTTC | CATSALDREGETQYF
many | TRBJ1-1 | TRBV29-1 | . | TGCAGCGGGAGACAGGACCTGAGCACTGAAGCTTTCTTT | CSGRQDLSTEAFF
many | TRBJ2-7 | TRBV28 | TRBD1 | TGTGCCAGCAGTCCAGACAGGGGACTCCTTGTCTACGAGCAGTACTTC | CASSPDRGLLVYEQYF
few | TRBJ1-2 | TRBV29-1 | . | TGCAGCGTTGTACACGACTATGGCTACACCTTC | CSVVHDYGYTF
. | TRBJ2-4 | TRBV14 | . | TGTGCCAGCAGCCTTCCCTTTGCGACTGGATTAGCCAAAAACATTCAGTACTTC | CASSLPFATGLAKNIQYF
. | TRBJ1-1 | TRBV29-1 | . | TGCAGCGCCTTAGACCTCATCCGAGGCGCTGAAGCTTTCTTT | CSALDLIRGAEAFF
. | TRBJ1-5 | TRBV20-1 | TRBD1 | TGCAGTGCTAGGGGGACATTAGACAGGGTGGGCCAGCCCCAGCATTTT | CSARGTLDRVGQPQHF
. | TRBJ2-2 | TRBV29-1 | TRBD1 | TGCAGCGGGGTGGGGACAGGGGGTGCCGGGGAGCTGTTTTTT | CSGVGTGGAGELFF
. | TRBJ1-2 | TRBV4-2 | TRBD1 | TGTGCCAGCAGCCAAGAAATTAACAGGGGAGTGAGCTATGGCTACACCTTC | CASSQEINRGVSYGYTF
few | TRBJ1-3 | TRBV15 | . | TGTGCCACCAGCAGAGATAGTGGGAACCCTGGAAACACCATATATTTT | CATSRDSGNPGNTIYF
. | TRBJ2-7 | TRBV5-6 | TRBD2 | TGTGCCAGCAGCTTGGAGCCTAGCGGGAGCTCGGAGCAGTACTTC | CASSLEPSGSSEQYF
once | TRBJ1-1 | TRBV4-3 | . | TGCGCCAGCAGCCAGGAGACAGCCATGAACACTGAAGCTTTCTTT | CASSQETAMNTEAFF
. | TRBJ2-2 | TRBV19 | . | TGTGCCAGTAGTATACGAGGGCGGCAGAACACCGGGGAGCTGTTTTTT | CASSIRGRQNTGELFF
many | TRBJ1-1 | TRBV28 | . | TGTGCCAGCAGTCCCCCGGGGAGAAACACTGAAGCTTTCTTT | CASSPPGRNTEAFF
few | TRBJ2-1 | TRBV2 | . | TGTGCCAGCAGTGCAGGCCCCGTTACCTACAATGAGCAGTTCTTC | CASSAGPVTYNEQFF
. | TRBJ2-1 | TRBV27 | TRBD2 | TGTGCCAGCAGTCCTCGGGGCGGGAGGGCCCGCGATGAGCAGTTCTTC | CASSPRGGRARDEQFF
. | TRBJ1-1 | TRBV7-9 | TRBD1 | TGTATCAGGGGGCGATTGAACACTGAAGCTTTCTTT | CIRGRLNTEAFF
. | TRBJ2-5 | TRBV12-3/TRBV12-4 | . | TGTGCCAGCAGTTTCGGGACAAGACAAGAGACCCAGTACTTC | CASSFGTRQETQYF
many | TRBJ2-5 | TRBV7-8 | . | TGTGCCAGCAGCACGCAGGGGGGAGAGACCCAGTACTTC | CASSTQGGETQYF
many | TRBJ2-5 | TRBV20-1 | . | TGCAGTGCTAGAGATCTTACAGGCCAAGAGACCCAGTACTTC | CSARDLTGQETQYF
. | TRBJ2-2 | TRBV3-1 | . | TGTGCCAGCAGCCACCTCGGGGAGCTGTTTTTT | CASSHLGELFF
. | TRBJ2-3 | TRBV7-8 | . | TGTGCCAGCAGTCCCCGACTTATTTCTAGCACAGATACGCAGTATTTT | CASSPRLISSTDTQYF
few | TRBJ2-2 | TRBV19 | . | TGTGCCAGTAGTATAAGGGACGGGAACACCGGGGAGCTGTTTTTT | CASSIRDGNTGELFF
many | TRBJ1-2 | TRBV28 | TRBD1 | TGTGCCAGCAGTTTACCGCGACAGGGGACTAACTATGGCTACACCTTC | CASSLPRQGTNYGYTF
. | TRBJ2-2 | TRBV7-3 | TRBD1 | TGTGCCAGCAGCCCTCGACAGGGGGCCGGCACCGGGGAGCTGTTTTTT | CASSPRQGAGTGELFF
many | TRBJ2-5 | TRBV6-1 | . | TGTGCCAGCATGGCGGGGCGCCAGTTGGAAGAGACCCAGTACTTC | CASMAGRQLEETQYF
many | TRBJ2-7 | TRBV28 | TRBD1 | TGTGCCAGCAGTTTTTCGGGACAGGATCGGGACTTC | CASSFSGQDRDF
. | TRBJ2-7 | TRBV20-1 | TRBD1 | TGCAGTGCTAGCGGCATGCCAGGGGGCGTTTACGAGCAGTACTTC | CSASGMPGGVYEQYF
many | TRBJ2-6 | TRBV28 | . | TGTGCCAGCAGCTCCGTAAGAGGGCTAGGTGGGGCCAACGTCCTGACTTTC | CASSSVRGLGGANVLTF
few | TRBJ2-7 | TRBV18 | . | TGTGCCAGCTCATACGACTTTAACAGGGACGAGCAGTACTTC | CASSYDFNRDEQYF
few | TRBJ2-7 | TRBV5-1 | TRBD1 | TGCGCCAGCAGCTTGAGGGAGACAGGGTCATCCTACGAGCAGTACTTC | CASSLRETGSSYEQYF
. | TRBJ2-7 | TRBV6-5 | . | TGTGCCAGCAGTTACGGGAGAGGGTCGATCCAGGCTTACGAGCAGTACTTC | CASSYGRGSIQAYEQYF
many | TRBJ2-7 | TRBV25-1 | . | TGTGCCAGCAGTGAAGAATGGAGGATTGCTCCCTACGAGCAGTACTTC | CASSEEWRIAPYEQYF
. | TRBJ2-7 | TRBV4-1 | TRBD2 | TGCGCCAGCAGCCAACTAGCGGGAGCCTCCTACGAGCAGTACTTC | CASSQLAGASYEQYF
many | TRBJ1-2 | TRBV7-2 | . | TGTGCCAGCAGTCCCGCGCGGGTAGAGTATGGCTACACCTTC | CASSPARVEYGYTF
many | TRBJ2-4 | TRBV27 | TRBD2 | TGTGCCAGCAGTCCTAGCGGGAGGATGAACATTCAGTACTTC | CASSPSGRMNIQYF
many | TRBJ2-5 | TRBV28 | . | TGTGCCAGCAAGGATCTGGAGGATAAGTTAGGAGAGACCCAGTACTTC | CASKDLEDKLGETQYF
many | TRBJ1-1 | TRBV18 | . | TGTGCCAGCTCACCCCAGGGTGTGGACACTGAAGCTTTCTTT | CASSPQGVDTEAFF
. | TRBJ2-1 | TRBV6-1 | . | TGTGCCAGCAGTCCCCAGTTCGGGGCTGGGAATGAGCAGTTCTTC | CASSPQFGAGNEQFF
. | TRBJ2-4 | TRBV5-1 | TRBD2 | TGCGCCAGCAGCTCTCCTTCCGGGACTAGCGGGAGTAGGGCCAAAAACATTCAGTACTTC | CASSSPSGTSGSRAKNIQYF